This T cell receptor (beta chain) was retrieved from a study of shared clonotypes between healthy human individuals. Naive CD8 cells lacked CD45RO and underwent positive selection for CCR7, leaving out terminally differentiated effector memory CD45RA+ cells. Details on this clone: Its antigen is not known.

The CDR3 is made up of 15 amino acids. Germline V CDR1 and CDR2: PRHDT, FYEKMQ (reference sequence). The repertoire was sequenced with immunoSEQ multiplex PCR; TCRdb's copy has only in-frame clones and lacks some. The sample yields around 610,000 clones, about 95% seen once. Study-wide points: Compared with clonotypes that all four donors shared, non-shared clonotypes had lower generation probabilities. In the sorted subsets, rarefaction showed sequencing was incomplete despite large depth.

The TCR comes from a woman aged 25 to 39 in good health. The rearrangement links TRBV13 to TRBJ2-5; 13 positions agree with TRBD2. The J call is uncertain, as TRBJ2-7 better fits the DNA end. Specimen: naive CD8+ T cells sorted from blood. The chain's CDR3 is CASSFGLAGAYEQYF. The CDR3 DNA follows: TGTGCCAGCAGCTTTGGACTAGCGGGAGCGTACGAGCAGTACTTC.